This T cell receptor beta chain was sequenced for a study of OX40 agonist ivuxolimab in advanced cancers. With regard to the full study: The costimulatory receptor OX40 (CD134) was targeted by ivuxolimab, a fully human IgG2 agonistic monoclonal antibody. Intravenous ivuxolimab was administered to patients every 2 weeks at six dose levels: 0.01, 0.1, 0.3, 1.5, 3 and 10 mg/kg. Of the 50 to 55 patients in dose escalation, around 20 had hepatocellular carcinoma, around 15 had melanoma, 9 had renal cell carcinoma and 9 had head and neck cancer. The dose-escalation cohort was 82.7% male with a mean age of 60 years, ranging from roughly 20 to 80. Patients were allowed to have had prior anti-PD-1, anti-PD-L1 or anti-CTLA-4 therapy, and approximately 40% of the dose-escalation patients had been treated with checkpoint inhibitors. Partial responses were achieved by three dose-escalation patients, of whom one had hepatocellular carcinoma and two had cutaneous melanoma. The point of sequencing TCRbeta in the periphery was to test whether ivuxolimab changed TCR sequence diversity and drove clonal T-cell expansion. The paper describes the monotherapy dose-escalation part (N ≈ 52 patients) of the phase I trial of ivuxolimab.

Comments on this clone: The target of this receptor is not known. No base quality values were provided; no much bigger clone lies one nucleotide off.

The trial excluded patients who had a history of autoimmune disease or who were on systemic immunosuppression. In every dose cohort, peripheral blood was drawn for TCR sequencing at baseline, cycle 4 day 1, and cycle 7 day 1. The samples were drawn from a first-in-human, open-label, multicenter phase I dose-escalation trial of ivuxolimab. The trial enrolled adults with locally advanced or metastatic head and neck squamous cell, hepatocellular, melanoma or renal cell carcinoma. Before TCR sequencing, CD4+ and CD8+ T cells were separately sorted from peripheral blood. For sequencing of the TCRbeta CDR3 region, genomic DNA was extracted from the sorted cells. The immunoSEQ Assay was used to sequence the TCRbeta CDR3 regions. TCRdb took this table from immuneACCESS and kept in-frame rearrangements with V and J called. Such tables lack part of the clones; where checked against another copy, unresolved V genes explain under half of the gap, and the rest is unexplained. The sample contains 57,000 or so clones, 80% to 85% of them found a single time. Together, the top ten hold around 0.65% of the sample.

The paper's findings and limits, for the study overall: In the 0.1-3.0 mg/kg groups, partial responders had among the lowest normalized peripheral clonal expansion, particularly in CD8+ T cells. After ivuxolimab, CD8+ T cells had more expanded clones than CD4+ T cells on average. At doses from 0.1 to 3.0 mg/kg, clonal expansion was seen in both CD4+ and CD8+ blood T cells between baseline and week 6. Low levels of normalized T-cell clonal expansion were also seen in some nonresponding patients. The antigen specificity of the peripheral T cells that underwent clonal expansion was not determined.

This TCR derives from an adult with an advanced solid tumor such as melanoma, head and neck, liver or kidney cancer. Sequenced here: CD4+ or CD8+ T cells sorted from blood, sampled in a trial of the OX40 agonist ivuxolimab.

The CDR3 corresponds to CASSLLNSMGGLVSYNEQFF. The DNA reads as follows: TGTGCCAGCAGCTTACTCAATTCCATGGGGGGGCTAGTCTCCTACAATGAGCAGTTCTTC. The receptor chain draws on TRBV7-8 and TRBJ2-1; TRBD2 is a weak D gene call, 7 bases matching. Looking up the germline V gene yields CDR1 SGHVS and CDR2 FQNEAQ. The CDR3, from cysteine to phenylalanine, totals 20 residues. The only DNA kept is the CDR3, 60 bases in frame from the first base. At the junction V is shortened by 2 bases and J by 0 bases, with 23 bases in between.